A selection of T cell receptor beta chains follows, all from one sample in a study of early T cells in non-severe SARS-CoV-2 infection. MiXCR, run by TCRdb on the 5' RACE reads, gives a single entry per CDR3 protein. The repertoire holds 95,000 to 150,000 distinct CDR3 sequences, with 15% as singletons. Source material: whole blood. These TCRs come from an adult who was a healthcare worker with PCR-confirmed SARS-CoV-2 infection or an uninfected control (not recorded which). CDR3s include the opening cysteine and the closing phenylalanine or tryptophan. A D gene is named only where the DNA matches it firmly. Size is stated for part of the rows, as once, few or many counts, or as a class when the clone is expanded.

J	size	D	V	DNA	CDR3
TRBJ2-1	many	TRBD2	TRBV11-2	TGTGCCAGCAGCCCAACCCGACTAGCGGGGGTTAATGAGCAGTTCTTC	CASSPTRLAGVNEQFF
TRBJ2-3	few	TRBD2	TRBV7-6	TGTGCCAGCAGCTTAAGGCGGGGGGGCCCAGATACGCAGTATTTT	CASSLRRGGPDTQYF
TRBJ2-5	few	TRBD2	TRBV3-1	TGTGCCAGCGTGCCAACGGGGGGCCAAGAGACCCAGTACTTC	CASVPTGGQETQYF
TRBJ2-5	few	NA	TRBV10-3	TGTGCCATCAGTCTCGGGATCGAAGAGACCCAGTACTTC	CAISLGIEETQYF
TRBJ1-5	few	NA	TRBV3-1	TGTGCCAGCGGGGAGGGATTCCGACAGCCCCAGCATTTT	CASGEGFRQPQHF
TRBJ2-1	NA	NA	TRBV5-1	TGCGCCAGCAGCCCTGGGGGAGGGGGACAGTACAATGAGCAGTTCTTC	CASSPGGGGQYNEQFF
TRBJ1-6	few	NA	TRBV20-1	TGCAGTGCTAGGCCGGGCCTTAATTCACCCCTCCACTTT	CSARPGLNSPLHF
TRBJ1-6	few	NA	TRBV9	TGTGCCAGCAACAACTTGGGAGGATCACCCCTCCACTTT	CASNNLGGSPLHF
TRBJ2-7	many	TRBD2	TRBV3-1	TGTGCCAGCAGCCGTAGCGGGGGGGCCTACGAGCAGTACTTC	CASSRSGGAYEQYF
TRBJ2-7	many	NA	TRBV10-3	TGTGCCACACAGGGAACCTACGAGCAGTACTTC	CATQGTYEQYF
TRBJ2-7	NA	NA	TRBV29-1	TGCAGCGTTGAAGATGGCACGACCTACGAGCAGTACTTC	CSVEDGTTYEQYF
TRBJ2-3	few	NA	TRBV12-3/TRBV12-4	TGTGCCAGCAGTCAGGGGACTTTTACAGATACGCAGTATTTT	CASSQGTFTDTQYF
TRBJ1-4	NA	NA	TRBV2	TGTGCCCAACGGGGGGAGGATGAAAAACTGTTTTTT	CAQRGEDEKLFF
TRBJ2-2	few	NA	TRBV7-3	TGTGCCAGCAGCGTCGCTAGGAGAAACACCGGGGAGCTGTTTTTT	CASSVARRNTGELFF
TRBJ1-1	NA	TRBD1	TRBV18	TGTGCCAGCTCCCCAAGACAGGGGTTGGGCACTGAAGCTTTCTTT	CASSPRQGLGTEAFF
TRBJ1-2	few	TRBD1	TRBV6-1	TGTGCCAGCAGGGACAGGGGGTTCGACTACACCTTC	CASRDRGFDYTF
TRBJ2-3	few	TRBD2	TRBV20-1	TGCAGTGCTAGCCTGAGCGGGGTAGTATCAGATACGCAGTATTTT	CSASLSGVVSDTQYF
TRBJ2-7	few	NA	TRBV6-1	TGTGCCAGCAGTGAAGCGGGTAGGGTATGGAGGGGTTACGAGCAGTACTTC	CASSEAGRVWRGYEQYF
TRBJ1-2	few	NA	TRBV20-1	TGCAGTGCTGATCAAGGGACGGACTATGGCTACACCTTC	CSADQGTDYGYTF
TRBJ2-7	NA	NA	TRBV27	TGTGCCAGCAGTGGGGAGAATCGGTACGAGCAGTACTTC	CASSGENRYEQYF
TRBJ2-4	NA	NA	TRBV30	TGTGCCTGGGGAGGAAAAGGGGACAAAAACATTCAGTACTTC	CAWGGKGDKNIQYF
TRBJ1-5	NA	NA	TRBV20-1	TGCAGTGCTAGAGAGAGACTTCGCAATCAGCCCCAGCATTTT	CSARERLRNQPQHF
TRBJ2-1	few	TRBD2	TRBV20-1	TGCAGTGCCGAGACTAGCGCCCGGGGTGAGCAGTTCTTC	CSAETSARGEQFF
TRBJ1-5	NA	NA	TRBV7-8	TGTGCCAGCAGCCCAATAGATAGGTCTAATCAGCCCCAGCATTTT	CASSPIDRSNQPQHF
TRBJ1-1	few	NA	TRBV27	TGTGCCAGCAGTTTAGGCACGACAAACACTGAAGCTTTCTTT	CASSLGTTNTEAFF
TRBJ2-6	few	NA	TRBV19	TGTGCCAGTAGTACACAGGGATCTGGGGCCAACGTCCTGACTTTC	CASSTQGSGANVLTF
TRBJ1-6	NA	NA	TRBV12-3/TRBV12-4	TGTGCCAGCAGCGCTGGCCAGTCCGGTAATTCACCCCTCCACTTT	CASSAGQSGNSPLHF
TRBJ2-5	few	TRBD2	TRBV6-5	TGTGCCAGTAGCGGGACGTTCCAAGAGACCCAGTACTTC	CASSGTFQETQYF
TRBJ2-3	NA	NA	TRBV7-9	TGTGCCAGCAGCTTGATATATGATTTAAGGACAGATACGCAGTATTTT	CASSLIYDLRTDTQYF
TRBJ1-4	NA	NA	TRBV12-3/TRBV12-4	TGTGCCAGCAGTTTTAAGAGGGAAAAACTGTTTTTT	CASSFKREKLFF
TRBJ2-7	NA	NA	TRBV12-3/TRBV12-4	TGTGCCAGCAGTTTAATGGGAGGAGTTACCTACGAGCAGTACTTC	CASSLMGGVTYEQYF
TRBJ2-2	few	NA	TRBV18	TGTGCCAGCTCACCGGACCCCGGGCCGTACACCGGGGAGCTGTTTTTT	CASSPDPGPYTGELFF
TRBJ2-1	NA	TRBD2	TRBV7-4	TGTGCCAGCAGCGGGACTAGGCGTGAGCAGTTCTTC	CASSGTRREQFF
TRBJ2-2	NA	TRBD2	TRBV25-1	TGTGCCAGCACTGGACTAGCGGGATTGAACACCGGGGAGCTGTTTTTT	CASTGLAGLNTGELFF
TRBJ1-6	NA	TRBD1	TRBV28	TGTGCCAGCAGTTCTCCGGGACAGGGGCTTGTGAATTCACCCCTCCACTTT	CASSSPGQGLVNSPLHF
TRBJ2-5	NA	TRBD2	TRBV7-2	TGTGCCAGCAGCTCTAGCGGGGCCCAAGAGACCCAGTACTTC	CASSSSGAQETQYF
TRBJ1-4	NA	NA	TRBV28	TGTGCCAGCATGAGGCGGGAAAAACTGTTTTTT	CASMRREKLFF
TRBJ2-3	few	NA	TRBV7-3	TGTGCCAGCAGCTTAATTACGGCAGATACGCAGTATTTT	CASSLITADTQYF
TRBJ1-2	few	NA	TRBV6-1	TGTGCCAGCAGTGAATGGTCCAGGGATGGCTACACCTTC	CASSEWSRDGYTF
TRBJ1-1	NA	NA	TRBV30	TGTGCCTGGGGCGAACCTGAAGCTTTCTTT	CAWGEPEAFF
TRBJ1-1	NA	NA	TRBV11-2	TGTGCCAGCAGCTTAGGGAACGACGGGGAAGCTTTCTTT	CASSLGNDGEAFF
TRBJ1-1	NA	NA	TRBV5-1	TGCGCCAGCAGCTCAACCAGCAAGAACACTGAAGCTTTCTTT	CASSSTSKNTEAFF
TRBJ2-3	many	NA	TRBV4-1	TGCGCCAGCAGCCAAGATTGGGAAACCCGCACAGATACGCAGTATTTT	CASSQDWETRTDTQYF
TRBJ2-1	few	TRBD1	TRBV13	TGTGCCAGCAGCTTAGCACCACAGGGGAATGAGCAGTTCTTC	CASSLAPQGNEQFF
TRBJ1-1	many	NA	TRBV30	TGTGCCTGGAGTTCCTTCACCCCTGAAGCTTTCTTT	CAWSSFTPEAFF
TRBJ1-5	many	NA	TRBV6-2/TRBV6-3	TGTGCCAGCAGTCCCGGGGCAGCTAATCAGCCCCAGCATTTT	CASSPGAANQPQHF
TRBJ1-2	once	TRBD1	TRBV20-1	TGCAGTGCTAACAGGGGGGACTATGGCTACACCTTC	CSANRGDYGYTF
TRBJ2-1	few	NA	TRBV7-2	TGTGCCAGCAGTCGACAGTATGAGCAGTTCTTC	CASSRQYEQFF
TRBJ1-4	few	NA	TRBV20-1	TGCAGTGCTTACAGGGCAGATAATGAAAAACTGTTTTTT	CSAYRADNEKLFF
TRBJ2-7	NA	NA	TRBV7-2	TGTGCCAGCAGCTTAGTGGCAGGGTGGAAGTCTTACGAGCAGTACTTC	CASSLVAGWKSYEQYF
TRBJ1-1	few	NA	TRBV3-1	TGTGCCAGCAGCCAAGGGCGTGGAGGAGCTTTCTTT	CASSQGRGGAFF
TRBJ2-6	few	TRBD1	TRBV4-1	TGCGCCAGCCGGCCGGGGACAGGAGCAAAGCTCGGGGCCAACGTCCTGACTTTC	CASRPGTGAKLGANVLTF
TRBJ1-6	many	TRBD1	TRBV7-6	TGTGCCAGCAGCTTAACTGGGACAGAGAATTCACCCCTCCACTTT	CASSLTGTENSPLHF
TRBJ2-5	once	NA	TRBV18	TGTGCCAGCTCACCACCGGGAGAACAAGAGACCCAGTACTTC	CASSPPGEQETQYF
TRBJ2-7	NA	NA	TRBV11-2	TGTGCCAGCGGGCCTAGCCGGGGGTCCTACGAGCAGTACTTC	CASGPSRGSYEQYF
TRBJ2-2	NA	TRBD2	TRBV7-9	TGTGCCAGCAGCCCCCGAGCGGGGCGCACCGGGGAGCTGTTTTTT	CASSPRAGRTGELFF
TRBJ2-7	NA	TRBD1	TRBV9	TGTGCCAGCAGCGCGGGTGACAGGGACGAGCAGTACTTC	CASSAGDRDEQYF
TRBJ2-2	many	NA	TRBV7-6	TGTGCCAGCAGTGCAACGGGACATATCAACACCGGGGAGCTGTTTTTT	CASSATGHINTGELFF